A single sample gave rise to the 8 T cell receptor beta chains below, sequenced in a study of blood T cell repertoires in COVID-19. The assay was immunoSEQ multiplex PCR, and TCRdb's table has in-frame clones only and misses some. The repertoire holds about 270,000 clones, 88% seen once, with under 3.5% in the top ten. The specimen sequenced was PBMCs or T cells enriched from blood (not recorded which). The source of these receptors is a woman aged 45-65 years who had recovered from COVID-19.

This chain joins TRBV28 and TRBJ2-1, with 7 positions matching TRBD2. This CDR3 spans 16 amino acids. V shed 6 bases, J shed 3 bases, and the junction held 11 bases outside the gene matches. Germline CDR1 and CDR2: MDHEN and SYDVKM. As DNA, the CDR3 is TGTGCCAGCAGCTCCCCGGGGAGGGCCGGCTACAATGAGCAGTTCTTC. Translated: CASSSPGRAGYNEQFF.

This clone occurred once. CDR3 nucleotide sequence: TGTGCCAGCAGCCAACTAGCGGTTGAAGAGACCCAGTACTTC. Its protein is CASSQLAVEETQYF. V gene TRBV6-2 or TRBV6-3 combines with J gene TRBJ2-5, with TRBD2 identical over 8 bases. The V gene's germline CDR1 is MNHEY and CDR2 SVGEGT. Losses at the gene ends were 6 bases for V and 3 bases for J; bases not matched to a gene: 6. This CDR3 has 14 amino acids.

As to this clone: The sample carries other DNA sequences with the same CDR3. This chain connects TRBV3-1 (or the pseudogene TRBV3-2) to TRBJ1-5, with D uncertain. The CDR3 covers 14 residues. Trimming left V 2 bases short and J 2 bases short, with 7 bases between. CDR1 and CDR2 from the germline V gene are LGHDT and YNNKEL (reference sequence). The DNA for the CDR3 is TGTGCCAGCAGCCAAAGGGAGGGCAATCAGCCCCAGCATTTT. It is translated as CASSQREGNQPQHF.

The genes are TRBV6-5 and TRBJ2-5, with D tentatively TRBD2 (6 bases). This CDR3 region has 13 residues. With 5 bases removed from V and 0 bases from J, the gap between germline ends came to 7 bases. Germline CDR1 and CDR2: MNHEY and SVGAGI. The CDR3: CASSRDYQETQYF. CDR3 DNA: TGTGCCAGCAGTCGGGACTACCAAGAGACCCAGTACTTC.

V gene TRBV6-2 or TRBV6-3 combines with J gene TRBJ2-5; a weak D match, TRBD2 (5 bases). Looked up from germline, CDR1 is MNHEY and CDR2 is SVGEGT. V was clipped by 3 bases and J by 1 base, with 9 bases between them. This CDR3 is built from 14 residues. The CDR3 coding sequence is TGTGCCAGCAGTTATAAAGAGGGCCAAGAGACCCAGTACTTC. Its protein product is CASSYKEGQETQYF.

The chain couples TRBV11-1 to TRBJ2-2, with TRBD1 as a possible D gene (5 bases). This CDR3 region has 14 residues. CDR1 is SGHAT and CDR2 is FQDESV in the germline V gene (reference sequence). Between the trimmed V and J ends, which lost 5 bases and 3 bases, there was a span of 10 bases. The CDR3 DNA sequence: TGTGCCAGCAGCCAGGGTCCCGACACCGGGGAGCTGTTTTTT. Translation gives CASSQGPDTGELFF.

The gene calls are TRBV4-3 and TRBJ1-5; a possible D gene is TRBD1 (5 bases). CDR1 and CDR2 (germline): LGHNA, YSLEER. The V end lost 4 bases, the J end lost 5 bases, and 12 bases lay between the germline ends. The CDR3 totals 14 residues. DNA of the CDR3: TGCGCCAGCAGCCCGGGGGAGACGGATCAGCCCCAGCATTTT. It yields the protein CASSPGETDQPQHF.

The rearrangement links TRBV7-2 to TRBJ2-5, with D tentatively TRBD2 (7 bases). Germline assignment: CDR1 SGHTA and CDR2 FQGNSA. CDR3 size: 15 residues. The V and J ends lost 8 bases and 5 bases respectively, with 21 bases between them. The CDR3: CASGTRAAGAETQYF. In nucleotides, the CDR3 is TGTGCCAGCGGCACCAGGGCGGCGGGGGCGGAGACCCAGTACTTC.